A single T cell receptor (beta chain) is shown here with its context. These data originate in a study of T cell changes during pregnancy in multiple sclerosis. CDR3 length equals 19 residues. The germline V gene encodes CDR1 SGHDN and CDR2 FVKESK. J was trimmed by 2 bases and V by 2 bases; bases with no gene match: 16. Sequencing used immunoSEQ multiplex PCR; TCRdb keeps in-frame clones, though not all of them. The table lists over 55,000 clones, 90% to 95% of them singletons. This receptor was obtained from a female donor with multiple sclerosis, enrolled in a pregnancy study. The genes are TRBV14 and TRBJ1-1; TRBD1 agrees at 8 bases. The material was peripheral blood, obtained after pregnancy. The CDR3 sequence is CASSQSWYGQGVSNTEAFF. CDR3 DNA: TGTGCCAGCAGCCAATCATGGTACGGACAGGGAGTGAGTAACACTGAAGCTTTCTTT.